The clone carrying this TCR beta chain was found a few times. Its antigen is not known. Co-extraction of both nucleic acids (RNA and DNA) used about 19-33 mg of unsorted bulk tissue. The data derive from a study of tumor-infiltrating lymphocytes in primary liver carcinoma. General study results and limits: In tumor-adjacent and tumor-blood pairs, overlap was lower than in tumor region pairs.

Using a constant-region primer together with ProtoScript II reverse transcriptase, TCR beta cDNA was made from approximately 0.55 ug of total RNA. Three nested multiplex PCR rounds, a slightly modified ARM-PCR, produced the libraries for TCR beta. TCRdb called the multiplex PCR reads again in MiXCR, with one record for every CDR3 protein. The sample lists just under 95,000 distinct CDR3 sequences; around 68% were seen once. This receptor was obtained from a middle-aged man with primary liver carcinoma and hepatitis B virus infection. The sequenced material came from tumor-adjacent normal liver tissue.

The CDR3 here is CASSTRLAGDQETQYF. The CDR3 DNA follows: TGTGCCAGCAGTACTCGACTAGCGGGGGACCAAGAGACCCAGTACTTC. The chain is built from TRBV28 and TRBJ2-5, with 12 bases identical to TRBD2. The CDR3 extends over 16 amino acids. Germline assignment: CDR1 MDHEN and CDR2 SYDVKM. With 5 bases clipped from V and 0 bases from J, the junction kept 4 bases outside the gene matches.